This record covers a single T cell receptor beta chain. The data were obtained in a study of blood T cell repertoires in COVID-19. Study as a whole: Specimens from acute and convalescent COVID-19 originated in the United States, Italy and Spain. The analysed material was cDNA or gDNA that came from T cells, B-cell-depleted T cells, or PBMCs.

Germline V gene data show CDR1 as SGDLS and CDR2 as YYNGEE. CDR3 length: 14 amino acids. The ends were cut back, 0 bases at V and 8 bases at J, with 14 bases in the middle. The authors' processing: Counts of nucleated cells, estimated from reference gene primer amplification, were obtained. This table comes from immunoSEQ multiplex PCR, and its TCRdb copy is limited to in-frame clones, with some not included. V, J and clone size are taken as reported in that table, and D and trimming were inferred from the DNA itself. The sample lists nearly 300,000 clones, about 91% occurring once. The chain has TRBV9 and TRBJ1-2; D may be TRBD1 (5 bases). Source material: peripheral blood. The receptor's source is a woman aged 30 to 39 who had recovered from COVID-19. The CDR3 coding sequence is TGTGCCAGCAGCGTAGTATCCAGGGCTGAGGGCTACACCTTC. Translation gives CASSVVSRAEGYTF.